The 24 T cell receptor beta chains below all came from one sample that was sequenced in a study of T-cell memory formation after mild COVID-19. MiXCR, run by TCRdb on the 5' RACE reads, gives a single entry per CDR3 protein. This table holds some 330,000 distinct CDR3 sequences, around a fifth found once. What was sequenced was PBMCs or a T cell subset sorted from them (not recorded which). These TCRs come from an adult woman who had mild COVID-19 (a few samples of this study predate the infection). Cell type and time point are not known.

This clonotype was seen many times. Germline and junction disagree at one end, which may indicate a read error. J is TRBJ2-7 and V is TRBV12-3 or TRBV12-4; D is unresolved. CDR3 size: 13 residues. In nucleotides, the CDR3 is TGTGCCAGCAGCTTAGGGCGCTCCTACGAGCAGTACTTC. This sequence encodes CASSLGRSYEQYF.

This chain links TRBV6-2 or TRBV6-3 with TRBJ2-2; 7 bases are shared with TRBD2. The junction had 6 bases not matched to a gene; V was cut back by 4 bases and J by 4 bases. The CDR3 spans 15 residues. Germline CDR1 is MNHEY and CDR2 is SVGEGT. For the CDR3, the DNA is TGTGCCAGCAGTTCCTTTCCGGGGGGCACCGGGGAGCTGTTTTTT. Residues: CASSSFPGGTGELFF.

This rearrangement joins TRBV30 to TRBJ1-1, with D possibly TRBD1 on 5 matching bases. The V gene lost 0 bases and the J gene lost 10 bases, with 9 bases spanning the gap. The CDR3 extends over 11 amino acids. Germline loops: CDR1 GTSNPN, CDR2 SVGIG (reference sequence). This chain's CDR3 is CAWSVRGGAFF. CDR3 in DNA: TGTGCCTGGAGTGTACGTGGGGGAGCTTTCTTT. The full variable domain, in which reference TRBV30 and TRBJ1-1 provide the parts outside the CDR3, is SQTIHQWPATLVQPVGSPLSLECTVEGTSNPNLYWYRQAAGRGLQLLFYSVGIGQISSEVPQNLSASRPQDRQFILSSKKLLLSDSGFYLCAWSVRGGAFFGQGTRLTVV.

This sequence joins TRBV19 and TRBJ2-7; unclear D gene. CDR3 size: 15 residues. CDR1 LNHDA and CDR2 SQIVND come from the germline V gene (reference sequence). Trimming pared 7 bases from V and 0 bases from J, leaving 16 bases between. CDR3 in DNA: TGTGCCAGTAACCCTGGGGTACTCGGCTCCTACGAGCAGTACTTC. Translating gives CASNPGVLGSYEQYF.

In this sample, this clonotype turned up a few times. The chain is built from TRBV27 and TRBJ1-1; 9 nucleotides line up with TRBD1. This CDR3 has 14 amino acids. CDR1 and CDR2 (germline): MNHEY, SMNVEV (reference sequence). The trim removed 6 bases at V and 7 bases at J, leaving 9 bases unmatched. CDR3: CASSSPGTGIEAFF. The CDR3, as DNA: TGTGCCAGCAGCTCTCCCGGGACAGGGATTGAAGCTTTCTTT.

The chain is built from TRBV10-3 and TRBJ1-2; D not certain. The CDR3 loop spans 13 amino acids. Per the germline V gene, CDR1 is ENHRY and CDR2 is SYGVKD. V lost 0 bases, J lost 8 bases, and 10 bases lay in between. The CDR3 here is CAISESLRGGYTF. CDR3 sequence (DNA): TGTGCCATCAGTGAGTCCCTCCGAGGGGGCTACACCTTC.

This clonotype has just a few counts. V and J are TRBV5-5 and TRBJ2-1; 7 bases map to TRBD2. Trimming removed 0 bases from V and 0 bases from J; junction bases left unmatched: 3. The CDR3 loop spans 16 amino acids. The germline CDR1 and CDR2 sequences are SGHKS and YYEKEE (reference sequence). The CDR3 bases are TGTGCCAGCAGCTTGGGGCTAGCGGTCTCCTACAATGAGCAGTTCTTC. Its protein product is CASSLGLAVSYNEQFF.

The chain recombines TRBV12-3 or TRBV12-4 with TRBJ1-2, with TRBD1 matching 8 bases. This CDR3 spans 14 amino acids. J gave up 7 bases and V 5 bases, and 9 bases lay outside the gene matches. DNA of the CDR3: TGTGCCAGCAGTCGACGACAGGGGCGCGGTGGCTACACCTTC. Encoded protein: CASSRRQGRGGYTF.

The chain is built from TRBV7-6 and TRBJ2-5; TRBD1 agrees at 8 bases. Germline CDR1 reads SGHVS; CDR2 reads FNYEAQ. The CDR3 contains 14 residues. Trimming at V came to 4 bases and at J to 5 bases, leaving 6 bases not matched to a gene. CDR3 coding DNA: TGTGCCAGCAGCTCGGTGACAGGGGAGGAGACCCAGTACTTC. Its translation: CASSSVTGEETQYF.

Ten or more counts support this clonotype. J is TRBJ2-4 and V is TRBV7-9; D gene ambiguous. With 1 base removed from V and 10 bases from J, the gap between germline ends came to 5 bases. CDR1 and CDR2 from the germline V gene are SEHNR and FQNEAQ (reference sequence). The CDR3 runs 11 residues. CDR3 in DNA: TGTGCCAGCAGCTTAGATTGGATTCAGTACTTC. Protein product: CASSLDWIQYF.

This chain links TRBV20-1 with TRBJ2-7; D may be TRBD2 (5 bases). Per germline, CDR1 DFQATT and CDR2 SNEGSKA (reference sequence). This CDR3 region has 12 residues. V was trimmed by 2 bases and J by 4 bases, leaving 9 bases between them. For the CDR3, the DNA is TGCAGTGCTAGACGAGGAGGTTACGAGCAGTACTTC. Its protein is CSARRGGYEQYF.

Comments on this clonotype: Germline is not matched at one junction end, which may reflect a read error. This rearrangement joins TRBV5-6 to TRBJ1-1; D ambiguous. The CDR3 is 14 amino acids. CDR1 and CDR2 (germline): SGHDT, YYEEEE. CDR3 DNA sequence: TGTGCCAGCAGCACTAGAGGGCAGGAGACTGAAGCTTTATTT. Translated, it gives CASSTRGQETEALF.

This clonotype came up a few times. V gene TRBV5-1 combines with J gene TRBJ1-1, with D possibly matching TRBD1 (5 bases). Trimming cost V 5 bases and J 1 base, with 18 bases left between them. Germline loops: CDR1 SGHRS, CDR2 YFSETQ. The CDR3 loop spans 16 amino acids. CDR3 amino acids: CASRGSLTAQNTEAFF. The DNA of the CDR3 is TGCGCCAGCAGGGGTTCTCTGACAGCCCAGAACACTGAAGCTTTCTTT.

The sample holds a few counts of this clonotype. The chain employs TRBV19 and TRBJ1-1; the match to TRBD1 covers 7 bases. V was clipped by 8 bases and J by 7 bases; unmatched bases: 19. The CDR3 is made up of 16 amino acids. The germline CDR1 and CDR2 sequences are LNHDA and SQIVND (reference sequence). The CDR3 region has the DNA TGTGCCAGTTTAAAATGGGACAGTGGACAGAGGGATGAAGCTTTCTTT. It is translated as CASLKWDSGQRDEAFF.

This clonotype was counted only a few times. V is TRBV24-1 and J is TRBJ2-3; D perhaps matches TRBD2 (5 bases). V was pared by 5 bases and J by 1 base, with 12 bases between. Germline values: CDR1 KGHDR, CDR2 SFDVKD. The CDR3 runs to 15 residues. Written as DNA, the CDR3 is TGTGCCACCAGTGGGCGGACTGTGGGCACAGATACGCAGTATTTT. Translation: CATSGRTVGTDTQYF.

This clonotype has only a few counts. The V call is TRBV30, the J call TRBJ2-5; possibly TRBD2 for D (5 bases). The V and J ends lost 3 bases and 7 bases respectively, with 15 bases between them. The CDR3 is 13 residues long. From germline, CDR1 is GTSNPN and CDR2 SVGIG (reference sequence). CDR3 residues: CAWSQAQRATQYF. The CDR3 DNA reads TGTGCCTGGAGCCAGGCCCAGAGGGCGACCCAGTACTTC.

The CDR3: CASSQGRQGGSPLHF. The CDR3 bases are TGTGCCAGCAGCCAAGGGCGACAGGGGGGCTCACCCCTCCACTTT. V is TRBV4-2 and J is TRBJ1-6, with 9 bases aligning to TRBD1. This CDR3 is built from 15 residues. Germline V gene sequence: CDR1 LGHNA, CDR2 YNFKEQ. The V gene end was trimmed by 1 base and the J gene end by 10 bases; junction bases not matched to a gene: 5.

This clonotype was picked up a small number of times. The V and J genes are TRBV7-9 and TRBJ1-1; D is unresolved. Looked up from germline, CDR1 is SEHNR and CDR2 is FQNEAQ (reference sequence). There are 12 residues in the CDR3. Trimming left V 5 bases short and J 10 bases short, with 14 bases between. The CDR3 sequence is CASSTASRGAFF. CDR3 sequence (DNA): TGTGCCAGCAGCACCGCTTCGCGCGGAGCTTTCTTT.

The CDR3 spells CASSRTGGSRGYEQYF. DNA of the CDR3: TGTGCCAGCAGCCGAACAGGGGGCTCGCGCGGCTACGAGCAGTACTTC. V is TRBV14 and J is TRBJ2-7, with 9 bases lining up with TRBD1. Germline CDR1 and CDR2: SGHDN and FVKESK. There are 16 residues in the CDR3. V shed 4 bases, J shed 3 bases, and the junction held 10 bases outside the gene matches.

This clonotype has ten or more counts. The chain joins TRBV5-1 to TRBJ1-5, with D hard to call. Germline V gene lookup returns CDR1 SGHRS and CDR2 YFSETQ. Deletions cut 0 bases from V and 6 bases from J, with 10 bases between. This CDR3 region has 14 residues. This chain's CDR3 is CASSLGTLGQPQHF. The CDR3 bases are TGCGCCAGCAGCTTGGGAACATTAGGTCAGCCCCAGCATTTT.

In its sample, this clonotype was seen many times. The CDR3 here is CASSQGLAGYNEQFF. The CDR3 DNA is TGCGCCAGCAGCCAAGGACTAGCGGGATACAATGAGCAGTTCTTC. This chain connects TRBV4-3 to TRBJ2-1, with 11 positions matching TRBD2. Germline trimming cut 1 base from V and 4 bases from J; bases unmatched to any gene: 0. CDR1 is LGHNA, CDR2 YSLEER, per germline. The CDR3 totals 15 residues.

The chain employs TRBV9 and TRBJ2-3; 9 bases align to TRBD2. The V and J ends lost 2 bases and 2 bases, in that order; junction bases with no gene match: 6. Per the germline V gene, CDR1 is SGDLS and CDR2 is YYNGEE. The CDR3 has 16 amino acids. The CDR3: CASSVLGGGATDTQYF. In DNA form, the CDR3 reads TGTGCCAGCAGCGTCCTTGGCGGGGGGGCCACAGATACGCAGTATTTT.

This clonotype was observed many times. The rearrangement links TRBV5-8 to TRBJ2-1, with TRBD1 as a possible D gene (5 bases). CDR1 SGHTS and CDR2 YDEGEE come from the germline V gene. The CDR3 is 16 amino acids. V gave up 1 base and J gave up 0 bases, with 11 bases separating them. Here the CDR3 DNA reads TGTGCCAGCAGCTTGTGGCAGGGAAGCTCCTACAATGAGCAGTTCTTC. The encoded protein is CASSLWQGSSYNEQFF.

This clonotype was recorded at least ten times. CDR3 in amino acids: CASSQAVGGTSYEQYF. The DNA for the CDR3 is TGCGCCAGCAGCCAAGCGGTAGGCGGGACCAGCTACGAGCAGTACTTC. The rearrangement joins TRBV4-3 to TRBJ2-7; weak D call: TRBD2 (6 bases). Germline CDR1 and CDR2: LGHNA and YSLEER. The CDR3 has 16 residues. V dropped 1 base and J dropped 3 bases, with 16 bases sitting between them.